This is a list of T cell receptor beta chains from one sample in a study of T cell repertoires in cytomegalovirus infection. TCRdb processed the reads anew with MiXCR; each CDR3 protein has one entry. The table shows some 270,000 distinct CDR3 sequences, with about 17% occurring only once. Sequenced sample: CD8+ T cells from PBMCs. The receptors here all came from a human donor in good health (CMV status not recorded). Some clones in this sample may be carry-over from other donors' samples. Each CDR3 is given with its conserved first and last residue. A D gene is named only where the DNA matches it firmly. Only part of the rows carry a size: once, few, many, or a class if the clone is expanded.

V	D	J	size	DNA	CDR3
TRBV7-6	.	TRBJ1-2	many	TGTGCCAGCAGCAGCTTGGTTGACAGCAACTATGGCTACACCTTC	CASSSLVDSNYGYTF
TRBV29-1	TRBD1	TRBJ2-3	few	TGCAGCGTTGAAAATGAGTTGGACAGGCCGGTTAGCACAGATACGCAGTATTTT	CSVENELDRPVSTDTQYF
TRBV19	TRBD1	TRBJ2-3	few	TGTGCCAGTAGTTCGACAGGGATCCCCACAGATACGCAGTATTTT	CASSSTGIPTDTQYF
TRBV28	.	TRBJ2-3	.	TGTGCCAGCAGCTACGGACGGTACACAGATACGCAGTATTTT	CASSYGRYTDTQYF
TRBV11-2	.	TRBJ2-7	many	TGTGCCAGCAGCCAGATAGGAGGGAGCTTAAGAACCTACGAGCAGTACTTC	CASSQIGGSLRTYEQYF
TRBV10-3	.	TRBJ1-3	.	TGTGCCATCAGTGAGTCGAATTATGGAAACACCATATATTTT	CAISESNYGNTIYF
TRBV29-1	TRBD1	TRBJ2-3	.	TGCAGCGTGGCCGGGACAGGGGGATCAGATACGCAGTATTTT	CSVAGTGGSDTQYF
TRBV6-2/TRBV6-3	TRBD2	TRBJ2-5	.	TGTGCCAGCAGCTGGACTAGCTGGGAGACCCAGTACTTC	CASSWTSWETQYF
TRBV15	.	TRBJ2-5	few	TGTGCCACCAGCACAGGAGGGAGTCTCCAGTACTTC	CATSTGGSLQYF
TRBV19	.	TRBJ2-4	few	TGTGCCAGTAGGACACGTAGAGCCAAAAACATTCAGTACTTC	CASRTRRAKNIQYF